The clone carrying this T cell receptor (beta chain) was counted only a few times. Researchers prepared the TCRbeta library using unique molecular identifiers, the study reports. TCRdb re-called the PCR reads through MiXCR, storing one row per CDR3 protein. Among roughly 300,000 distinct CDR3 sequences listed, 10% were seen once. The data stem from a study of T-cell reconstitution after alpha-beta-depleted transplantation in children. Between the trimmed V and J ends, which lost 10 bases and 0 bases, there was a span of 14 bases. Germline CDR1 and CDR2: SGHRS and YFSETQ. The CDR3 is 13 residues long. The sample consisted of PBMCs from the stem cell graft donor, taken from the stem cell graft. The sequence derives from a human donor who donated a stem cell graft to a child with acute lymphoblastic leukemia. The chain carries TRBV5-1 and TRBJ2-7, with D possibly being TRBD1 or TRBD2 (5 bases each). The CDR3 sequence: CAGAGGSSYEQYF. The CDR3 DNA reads TGCGCCGGGGCAGGAGGATCCTCCTACGAGCAGTACTTC.